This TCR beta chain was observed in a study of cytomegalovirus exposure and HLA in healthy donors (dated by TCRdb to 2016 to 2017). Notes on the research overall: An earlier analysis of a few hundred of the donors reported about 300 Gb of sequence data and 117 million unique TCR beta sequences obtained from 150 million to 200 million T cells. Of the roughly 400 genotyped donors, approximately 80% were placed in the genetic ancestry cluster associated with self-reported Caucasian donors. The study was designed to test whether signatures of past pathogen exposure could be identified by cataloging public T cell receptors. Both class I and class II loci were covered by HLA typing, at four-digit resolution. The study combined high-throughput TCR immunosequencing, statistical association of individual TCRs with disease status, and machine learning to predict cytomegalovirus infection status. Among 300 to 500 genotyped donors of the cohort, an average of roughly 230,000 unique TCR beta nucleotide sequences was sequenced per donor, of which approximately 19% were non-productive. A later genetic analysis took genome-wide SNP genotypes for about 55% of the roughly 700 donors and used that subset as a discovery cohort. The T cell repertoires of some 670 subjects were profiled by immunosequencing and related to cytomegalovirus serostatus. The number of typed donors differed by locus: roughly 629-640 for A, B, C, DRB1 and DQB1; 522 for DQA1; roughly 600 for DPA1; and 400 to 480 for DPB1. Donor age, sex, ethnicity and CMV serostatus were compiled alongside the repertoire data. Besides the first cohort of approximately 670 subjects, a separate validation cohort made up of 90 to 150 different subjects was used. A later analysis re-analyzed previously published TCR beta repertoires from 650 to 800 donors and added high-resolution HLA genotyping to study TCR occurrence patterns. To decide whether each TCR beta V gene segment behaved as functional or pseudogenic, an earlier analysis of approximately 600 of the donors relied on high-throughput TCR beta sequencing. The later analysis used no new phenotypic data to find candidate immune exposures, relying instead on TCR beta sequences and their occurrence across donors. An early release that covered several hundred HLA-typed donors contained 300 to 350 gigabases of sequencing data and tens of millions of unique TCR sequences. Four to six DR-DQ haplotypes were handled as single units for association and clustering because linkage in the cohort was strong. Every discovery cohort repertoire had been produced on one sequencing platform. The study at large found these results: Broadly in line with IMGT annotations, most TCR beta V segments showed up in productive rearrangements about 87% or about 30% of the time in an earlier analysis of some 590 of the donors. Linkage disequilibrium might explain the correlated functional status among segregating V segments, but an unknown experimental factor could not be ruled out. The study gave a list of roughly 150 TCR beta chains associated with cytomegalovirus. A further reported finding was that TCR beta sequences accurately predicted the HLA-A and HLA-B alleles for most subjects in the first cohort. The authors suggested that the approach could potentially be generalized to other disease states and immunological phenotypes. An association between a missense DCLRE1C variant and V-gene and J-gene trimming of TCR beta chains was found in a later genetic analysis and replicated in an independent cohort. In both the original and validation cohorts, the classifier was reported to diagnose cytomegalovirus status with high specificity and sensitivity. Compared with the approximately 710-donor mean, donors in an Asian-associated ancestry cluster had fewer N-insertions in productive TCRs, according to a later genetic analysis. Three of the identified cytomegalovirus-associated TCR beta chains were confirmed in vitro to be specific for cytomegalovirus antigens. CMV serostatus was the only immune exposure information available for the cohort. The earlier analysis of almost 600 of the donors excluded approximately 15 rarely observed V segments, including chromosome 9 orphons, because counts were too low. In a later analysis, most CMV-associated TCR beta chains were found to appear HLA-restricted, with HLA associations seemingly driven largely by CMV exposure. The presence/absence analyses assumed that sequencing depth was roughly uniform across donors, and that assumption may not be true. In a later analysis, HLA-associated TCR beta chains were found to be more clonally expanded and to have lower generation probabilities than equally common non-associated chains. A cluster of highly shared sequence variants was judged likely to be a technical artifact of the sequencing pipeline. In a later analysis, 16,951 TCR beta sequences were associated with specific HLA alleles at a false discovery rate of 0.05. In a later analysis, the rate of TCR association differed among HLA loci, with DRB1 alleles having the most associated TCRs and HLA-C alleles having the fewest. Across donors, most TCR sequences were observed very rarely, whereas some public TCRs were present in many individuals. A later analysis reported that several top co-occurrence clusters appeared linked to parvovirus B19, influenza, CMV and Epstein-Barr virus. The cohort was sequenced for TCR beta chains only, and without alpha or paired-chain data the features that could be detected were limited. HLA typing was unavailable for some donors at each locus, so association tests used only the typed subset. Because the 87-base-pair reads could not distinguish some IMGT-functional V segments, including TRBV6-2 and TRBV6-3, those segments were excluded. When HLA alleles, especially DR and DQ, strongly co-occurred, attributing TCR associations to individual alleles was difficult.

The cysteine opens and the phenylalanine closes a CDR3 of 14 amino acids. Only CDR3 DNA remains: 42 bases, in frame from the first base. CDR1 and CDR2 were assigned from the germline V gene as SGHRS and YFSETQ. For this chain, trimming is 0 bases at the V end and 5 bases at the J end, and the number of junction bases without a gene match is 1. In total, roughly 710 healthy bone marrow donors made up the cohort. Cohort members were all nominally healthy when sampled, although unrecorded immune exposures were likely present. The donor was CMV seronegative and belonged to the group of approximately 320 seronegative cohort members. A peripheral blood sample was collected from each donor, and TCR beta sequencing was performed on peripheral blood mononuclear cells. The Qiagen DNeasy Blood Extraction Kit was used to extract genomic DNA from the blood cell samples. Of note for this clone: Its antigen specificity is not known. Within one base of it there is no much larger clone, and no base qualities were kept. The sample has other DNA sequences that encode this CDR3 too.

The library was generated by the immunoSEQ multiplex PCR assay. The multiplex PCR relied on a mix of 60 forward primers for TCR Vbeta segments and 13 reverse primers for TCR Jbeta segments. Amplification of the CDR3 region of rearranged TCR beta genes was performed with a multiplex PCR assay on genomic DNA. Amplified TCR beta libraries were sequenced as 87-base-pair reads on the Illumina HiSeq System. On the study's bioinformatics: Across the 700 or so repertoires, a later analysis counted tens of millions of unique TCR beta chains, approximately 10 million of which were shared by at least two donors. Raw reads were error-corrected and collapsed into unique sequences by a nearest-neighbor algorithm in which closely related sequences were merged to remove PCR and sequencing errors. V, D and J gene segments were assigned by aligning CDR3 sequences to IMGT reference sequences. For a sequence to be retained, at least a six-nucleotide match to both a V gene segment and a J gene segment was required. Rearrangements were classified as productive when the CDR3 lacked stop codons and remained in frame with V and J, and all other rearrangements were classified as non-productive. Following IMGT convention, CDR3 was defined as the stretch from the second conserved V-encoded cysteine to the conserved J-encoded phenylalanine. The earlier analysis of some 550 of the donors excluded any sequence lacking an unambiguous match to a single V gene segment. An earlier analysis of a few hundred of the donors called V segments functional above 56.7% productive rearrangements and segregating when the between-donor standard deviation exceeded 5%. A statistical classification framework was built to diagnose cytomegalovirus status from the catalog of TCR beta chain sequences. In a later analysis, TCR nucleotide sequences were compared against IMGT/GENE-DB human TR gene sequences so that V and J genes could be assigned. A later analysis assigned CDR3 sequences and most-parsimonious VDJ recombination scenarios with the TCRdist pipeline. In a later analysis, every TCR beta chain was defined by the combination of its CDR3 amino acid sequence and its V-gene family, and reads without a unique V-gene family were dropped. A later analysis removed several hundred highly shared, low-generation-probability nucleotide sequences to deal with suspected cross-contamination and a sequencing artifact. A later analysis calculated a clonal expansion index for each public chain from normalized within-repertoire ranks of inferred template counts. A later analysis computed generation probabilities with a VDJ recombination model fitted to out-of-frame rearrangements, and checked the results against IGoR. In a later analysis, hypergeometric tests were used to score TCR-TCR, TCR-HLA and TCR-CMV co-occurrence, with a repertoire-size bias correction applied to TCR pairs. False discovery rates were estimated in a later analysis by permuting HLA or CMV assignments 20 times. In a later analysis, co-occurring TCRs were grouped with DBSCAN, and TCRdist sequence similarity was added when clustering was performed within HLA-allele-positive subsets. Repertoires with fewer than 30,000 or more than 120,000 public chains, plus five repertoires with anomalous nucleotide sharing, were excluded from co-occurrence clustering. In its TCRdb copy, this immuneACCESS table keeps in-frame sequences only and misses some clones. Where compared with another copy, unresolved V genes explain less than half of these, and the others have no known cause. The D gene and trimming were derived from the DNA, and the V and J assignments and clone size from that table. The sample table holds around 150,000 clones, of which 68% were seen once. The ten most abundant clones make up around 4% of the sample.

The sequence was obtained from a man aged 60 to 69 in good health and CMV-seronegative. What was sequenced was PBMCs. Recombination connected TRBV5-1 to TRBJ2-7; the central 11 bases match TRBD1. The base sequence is TGCGCCAGCAGCTTGGGGACAGGGGGCGACGAGCAGTACTTC. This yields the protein CASSLGTGGDEQYF.